A single sample gave rise to the 17 T cell receptor beta chains below, sequenced in a study of metastatic and nonmetastatic thyroid tumors. Prior to thyroid surgery, none of the patients had received any treatment. TCRdb re-clonotyped the PCR reads via MiXCR. The sample comprises approximately 28,000 clones, approximately 19% of which are singletons, and around a fifth rests with the top ten. The source material was blood. The receptors derive from a female donor with papillary thyroid cancer or a benign thyroid nodule (not recorded which). Some clones in this sample may be carry-over from other donors' samples.

CDR3 loop: CASSYRDSTDTQYF. In DNA form, the CDR3 reads TGTGCCAGCAGCTATCGGGACAGCACAGATACGCAGTATTTT. The chain employs TRBV11-2 and TRBJ2-3; D might be TRBD1 or TRBD2, each matching 5 bases. Trimming stripped 4 bases from V and 0 bases from J, with 8 bases between. Germline lookup yields CDR1 SGHAT and CDR2 FQNNGV. There are 14 residues in the CDR3. The whole variable domain, remainder taken from reference TRBV11-2 and TRBJ2-3, is EAGVAQSPRYKIIEKRQSVAFWCNPISGHATLYWYQQILGQGPKLLIQFQNNGVVDDSQLPKDRFSAERLKGVDSTLKIQPAKLEDSAVYLCASSYRDSTDTQYFGPGTRLTVL.

Relative to its sample, this clone is medium-sized. The rearrangement links TRBV12-3 or TRBV12-4 to TRBJ2-2; tentative D call: TRBD2 (6 bases). The CDR3 runs 15 residues. V dropped 5 bases and J dropped 5 bases, with 15 bases sitting between them. The CDR3 bases are TGTGCCAGCAGTCCGGTGGCGGGGAGGACCGGGGAGCTGTTTTTT. Protein sequence: CASSPVAGRTGELFF.

This clone was recorded at least ten times. This chain uses TRBV10-3 with TRBJ1-1, with D possibly being TRBD1 (5 bases). Trimming shortened V by 6 bases and J by 2 bases, and 13 bases separated the two germline ends. This CDR3 comprises 14 residues. Germline CDR1 is ENHRY and CDR2 is SYGVKD. CDR3 amino acids: CAIRRDGLNTEAFF. CDR3 coding DNA: TGTGCCATCAGGAGGGACGGACTCAACACTGAAGCTTTCTTT.

This clone has a handful of counts. A read error is possible here, since a much larger clone lies one base away. The genes are TRBV6-1 and TRBJ1-2; a possible D gene is TRBD1 (5 bases). Germline V CDR1 and CDR2: MNHNS, SASEGT. CDR3 length: 13 amino acids. The CDR3 loop reads CASKEGFNYGNTF. In DNA form, the CDR3 reads TGTGCCAGCAAGGAGGGGTTTAACTATGGCAACACCTTC.

This clone occurred a few times. This sequence joins TRBV9 and TRBJ2-3; no clear D. Trimming stripped 4 bases from V and 10 bases from J, with 13 bases between. Germline loops: CDR1 SGDLS, CDR2 YYNGEE. This CDR3 comprises 12 residues. CDR3 amino acids: CASSPRAVPQYF. DNA of the CDR3: TGTGCCAGCAGCCCCCGGGCCGTACCGCAGTATTTT. Filled out from reference TRBV9 and TRBJ2-3, the complete variable domain reads DSGVTQTPKHLITATGQRVTLRCSPRSGDLSVYWYQQSLDQGLQFLIQYYNGEERAKGNILERFSAQQFPDLHSELNLSSLELGDSALYFCASSPRAVPQYFGPGTRLTVL.

To note about this clone: One end of the junction fails to match germline, which may point to a read error. V gene TRBV27 combines with J gene TRBJ2-1, with 10 bases matching TRBD1. The germline gives CDR1 MNHEY, CDR2 SMNVEV (reference sequence). The CDR3 has 18 amino acids. The CDR3 nucleotides read TGTGCCAGCAGTTTTGGGGGGGCCGGGACAGGGGTTCTGAATGAACAGTTCTTC. It is translated as CASSFGGAGTGVLNEQFF.

This clone was observed a handful of times. The rearrangement links TRBV6-1 to TRBJ2-2; TRBD2 matches at 10 bases. Trimming at V came to 6 bases and at J to 1 base, leaving 5 bases not matched to a gene. Per the germline V gene, CDR1 is MNHNS and CDR2 is SASEGT. This CDR3 spans 16 amino acids. The CDR3 sequence: CASRPERGGNTGELFF. The CDR3 region has the DNA TGTGCCAGCAGACCTGAGCGGGGGGGGAACACCGGGGAGCTGTTTTTT.

This clone was found a few times. The chain has TRBV12-3 or TRBV12-4 and TRBJ2-7, with D perhaps TRBD1 or TRBD2 (5 bases each). Trimming pared 1 base from V and 3 bases from J, leaving 19 bases between. The CDR3 is 17 residues long. As DNA, the CDR3 is TGTGCCAGCAGTTTAGAAGCACCGGGACCACTAAACTACGAGCAGTACTTC. Its protein is CASSLEAPGPLNYEQYF.

Many counts were recorded for this clone. This chain connects TRBV10-2 to TRBJ1-6; no clear D. This CDR3 contains 14 residues. The germline CDR1 and CDR2 sequences are WSHSY and SAAADI. V was pared by 2 bases and J by 5 bases, with 7 bases between. The CDR3 nucleotides are TGCGCCAGCAGTGAGGACGGAAATAATTCACCCCTCCACTTT. Translated, it gives CASSEDGNNSPLHF.

This clone has a handful of counts. V is TRBV28 and J is TRBJ2-2; 9 bases are a match to TRBD1. This CDR3 region has 15 residues. Germline CDR1 and CDR2: MDHEN and SYDVKM. V lost 7 bases, J lost 6 bases, and 9 bases stayed unmatched. The DNA for the CDR3 is TGTGCCAGCACCAAAGACAGGGGGTGGTCCGGGGAGCTGTTTTTT. Translating gives CASTKDRGWSGELFF.

In its sample, this clone was seen a few times. V usage is TRBV19 and J usage is TRBJ1-2; perhaps TRBD1 as D (5 bases). The germline V gene has CDR1 LNHDA and CDR2 SQIVND (reference sequence). Between the trimmed V and J ends, which lost 9 bases and 4 bases, there was a span of 21 bases. This CDR3 region has 15 residues. CDR3 bases: TGTGCCAGCAAGGGGCTGGACGGGACGGTCTATGGCTACACCTTC. Amino acid sequence: CASKGLDGTVYGYTF.

With regard to this clone: The junction differs from germline at one of its ends, possibly a read error. This chain uses TRBV27 with TRBJ2-5; TRBD1 might be the D (6 bases). This CDR3 spans 16 amino acids. Germline V CDR1 and CDR2: MNHEY, SMNVEV (reference sequence). The CDR3 DNA follows: TGTACCAGCAGTTTGTTCGCCAGGGGTCCGCAAGAGACCAAGTACTTC. Translation gives CTSSLFARGPQETKYF.

This clone was detected a few times. The chain links TRBV27 to TRBJ1-2; D is ambiguous. This CDR3 is 14 amino acids long. CDR1 and CDR2 from the germline V gene are MNHEY and SMNVEV (reference sequence). V lost 2 bases to trimming and J lost 4 bases, with 11 bases between them. CDR3 sequence (DNA): TGTGCCAGCAGTTTACACACGGGAATCTATGGCTACACCTTC. Its protein product is CASSLHTGIYGYTF.

This clone has at least ten counts. The chain joins TRBV12-3 or TRBV12-4 to TRBJ1-5, with 12 bases fitting TRBD1. This CDR3 is 15 amino acids long. J gave up 3 bases and V 10 bases, and 7 bases lay outside the gene matches. Written as DNA, the CDR3 is TGTGCCACCCACAAGGGACAGGGGGCCAATCAGCCCCAGCATTTT. Its translation is CATHKGQGANQPQHF.

By its share, this clone is medium-sized. The rearrangement uses TRBV6-2 or TRBV6-3 and TRBJ2-7; tentatively, D is TRBD2 (5 bases). V was cut by 2 bases and J by 3 bases, with 11 bases left in between. The CDR3 runs to 14 residues. CDR1 and CDR2 (germline): MNHEY, SVGEGT. CDR3 sequence reads: CASSYEGFNYEQYF. The CDR3 region has the DNA TGTGCCAGCAGTTACGAGGGTTTCAACTACGAGCAGTACTTC.

This clone was found many times. The rearrangement links TRBV12-5 to TRBJ2-3; TRBD1 agrees at 11 bases. The CDR3 extends over 16 amino acids. CDR1 is LGHNT, CDR2 FRNRAP, per germline. Trimming took 5 bases from V and 6 from J; bases not matched to a gene: 10. The CDR3 spells CASGPLRDRGGDTQYF. CDR3 DNA: TGTGCTAGTGGTCCACTCCGGGACAGGGGGGGGGATACGCAGTATTTT.

This clone occurred many times. The rearrangement links TRBV3-1 to TRBJ1-1; no definite D call. CDR1 is LGHDT and CDR2 is YNNKEL in the germline V gene (reference sequence). The germline V and J ends were trimmed by 8 bases and 1 base, with 14 bases remaining between them. This CDR3 is built from 14 residues. The DNA of the CDR3 is TGTGCCAGCCGAAACCTTGGGAAGAACACTGAAGCTTTCTTT. Encoded protein: CASRNLGKNTEAFF.